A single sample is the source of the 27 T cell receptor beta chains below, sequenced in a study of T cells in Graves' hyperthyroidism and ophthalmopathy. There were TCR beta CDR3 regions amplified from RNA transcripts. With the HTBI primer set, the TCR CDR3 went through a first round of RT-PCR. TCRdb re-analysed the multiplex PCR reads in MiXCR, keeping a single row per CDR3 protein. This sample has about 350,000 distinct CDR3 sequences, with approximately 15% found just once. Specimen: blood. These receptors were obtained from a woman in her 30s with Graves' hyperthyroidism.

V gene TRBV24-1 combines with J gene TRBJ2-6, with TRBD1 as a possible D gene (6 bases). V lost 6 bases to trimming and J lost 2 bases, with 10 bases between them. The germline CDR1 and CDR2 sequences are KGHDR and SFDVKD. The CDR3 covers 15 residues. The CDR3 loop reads CATSPAGAGANVLTF. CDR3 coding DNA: TGTGCCACCAGTCCAGCAGGGGCTGGGGCCAACGTCCTGACTTTC.

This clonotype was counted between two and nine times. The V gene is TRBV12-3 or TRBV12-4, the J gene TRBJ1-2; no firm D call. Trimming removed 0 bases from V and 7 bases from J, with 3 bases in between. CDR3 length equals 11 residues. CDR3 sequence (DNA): TGTGCCAGCAGTTTAGCGGCTGGCTACACCTTC. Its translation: CASSLAAGYTF.

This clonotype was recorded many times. The CDR3 reads CASSLYPRRGGTEAFF. The CDR3 DNA reads as TGTGCCAGCAGTTTATATCCCCGCAGGGGAGGCACTGAAGCTTTCTTT. The chain couples TRBV28 to TRBJ1-1; D may be TRBD1 (6 bases). Trimming stripped 1 base from V and 4 bases from J, with 16 bases between. CDR1 is MDHEN, CDR2 SYDVKM, per germline. The CDR3 totals 16 residues.

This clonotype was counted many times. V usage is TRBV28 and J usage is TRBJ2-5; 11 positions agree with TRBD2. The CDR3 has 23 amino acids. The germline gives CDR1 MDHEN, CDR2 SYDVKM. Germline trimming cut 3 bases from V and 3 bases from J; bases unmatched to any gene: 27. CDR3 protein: CASSFPTSGKGDRPGPDKETQYF. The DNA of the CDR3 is TGTGCCAGCAGTTTCCCGACTAGCGGGAAAGGAGATAGGCCCGGGCCCGATAAAGAGACCCAGTACTTC.

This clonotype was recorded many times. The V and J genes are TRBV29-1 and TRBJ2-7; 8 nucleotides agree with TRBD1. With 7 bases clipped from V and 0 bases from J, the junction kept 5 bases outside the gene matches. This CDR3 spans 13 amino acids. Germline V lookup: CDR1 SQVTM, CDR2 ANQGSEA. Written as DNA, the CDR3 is TGCAGCGGTACGGACAGGGACTCCTACGAGCAGTACTTC. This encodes CSGTDRDSYEQYF.

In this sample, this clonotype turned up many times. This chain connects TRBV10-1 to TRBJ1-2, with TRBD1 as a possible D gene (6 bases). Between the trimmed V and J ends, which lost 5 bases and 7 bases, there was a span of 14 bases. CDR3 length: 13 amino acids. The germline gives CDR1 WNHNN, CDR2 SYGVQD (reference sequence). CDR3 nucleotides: TGCGCCAGCAGTTCCGACAGGACGTCTGGCTACACCTTC. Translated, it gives CASSSDRTSGYTF.

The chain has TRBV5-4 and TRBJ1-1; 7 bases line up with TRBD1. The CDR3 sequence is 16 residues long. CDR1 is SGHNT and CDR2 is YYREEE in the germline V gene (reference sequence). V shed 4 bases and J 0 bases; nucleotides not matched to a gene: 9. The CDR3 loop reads CASSPGQQPLNTEAFF. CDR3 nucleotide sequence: TGTGCCAGCAGCCCGGGACAGCAACCTCTGAACACTGAAGCTTTCTTT. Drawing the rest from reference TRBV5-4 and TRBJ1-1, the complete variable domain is ETGVTQSPTHLIKTRGQQVTLRCSSQSGHNTVSWYQQALGQGPQFIFQYYREEENGRGNFPPRFSGLQFPNYSSELNVNALELDDSALYLCASSPGQQPLNTEAFFGQGTRLTVV.

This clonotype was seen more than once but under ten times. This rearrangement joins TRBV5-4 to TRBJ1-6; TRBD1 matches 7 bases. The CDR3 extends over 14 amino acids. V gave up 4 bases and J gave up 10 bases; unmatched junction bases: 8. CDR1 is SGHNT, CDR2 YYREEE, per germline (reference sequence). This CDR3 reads CASSPGQIGSPLHF. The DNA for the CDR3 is TGTGCCAGCAGCCCGGGACAGATAGGGTCACCCCTCCACTTT. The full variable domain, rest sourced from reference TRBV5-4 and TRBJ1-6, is ETGVTQSPTHLIKTRGQQVTLRCSSQSGHNTVSWYQQALGQGPQFIFQYYREEENGRGNFPPRFSGLQFPNYSSELNVNALELDDSALYLCASSPGQIGSPLHFGNGTRLTVT.

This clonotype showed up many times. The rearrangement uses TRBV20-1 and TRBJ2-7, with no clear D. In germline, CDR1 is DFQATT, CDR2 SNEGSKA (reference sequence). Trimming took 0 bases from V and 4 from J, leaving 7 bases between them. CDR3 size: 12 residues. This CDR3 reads CSAREETYEQYF. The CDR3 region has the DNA TGCAGTGCTAGAGAGGAGACTTACGAGCAGTACTTC.

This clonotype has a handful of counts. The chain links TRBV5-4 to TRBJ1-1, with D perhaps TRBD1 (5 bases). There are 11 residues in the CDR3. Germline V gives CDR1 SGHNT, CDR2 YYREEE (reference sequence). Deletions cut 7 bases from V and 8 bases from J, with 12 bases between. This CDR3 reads CASHAGREAFF. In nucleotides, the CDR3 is TGTGCCAGCCACGCGGGGCGGGAAGCTTTCTTT.

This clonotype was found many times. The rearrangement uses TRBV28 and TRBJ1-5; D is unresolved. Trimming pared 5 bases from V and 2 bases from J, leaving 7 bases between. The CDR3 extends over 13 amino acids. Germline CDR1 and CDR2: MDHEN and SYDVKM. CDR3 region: CASSPTRNQPQHF. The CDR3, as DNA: TGTGCCAGCAGTCCGACACGCAATCAGCCCCAGCATTTT.

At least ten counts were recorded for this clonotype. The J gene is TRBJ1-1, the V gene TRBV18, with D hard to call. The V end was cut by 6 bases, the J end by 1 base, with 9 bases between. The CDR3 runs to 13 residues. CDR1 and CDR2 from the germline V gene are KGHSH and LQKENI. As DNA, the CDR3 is TGTGCCAGCTCGCCAACAGAGAACACTGAAGCTTTCTTT. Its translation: CASSPTENTEAFF. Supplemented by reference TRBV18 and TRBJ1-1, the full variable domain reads NAGVMQNPRHLVRRRGQEARLRCSPMKGHSHVYWYRQLPEEGLKFMVYLQKENIIDESGMPKERFSAEFPKEGPSILRIQQVVRGDSAAYFCASSPTENTEAFFGQGTRLTVV.

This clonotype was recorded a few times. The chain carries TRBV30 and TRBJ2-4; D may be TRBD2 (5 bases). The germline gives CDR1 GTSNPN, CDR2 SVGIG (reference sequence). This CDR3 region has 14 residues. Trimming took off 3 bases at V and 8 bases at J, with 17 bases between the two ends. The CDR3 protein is CAWRGGETRDIQYF. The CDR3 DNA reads TGTGCCTGGAGGGGTGGAGAAACGAGGGACATTCAGTACTTC.

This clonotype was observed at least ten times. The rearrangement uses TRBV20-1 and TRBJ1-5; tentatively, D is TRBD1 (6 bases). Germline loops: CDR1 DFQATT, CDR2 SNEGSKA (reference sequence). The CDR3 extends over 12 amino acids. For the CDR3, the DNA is TGCAGCGCTGGACAGCCGAATCAGCCCCAGCATTTT. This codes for CSAGQPNQPQHF.

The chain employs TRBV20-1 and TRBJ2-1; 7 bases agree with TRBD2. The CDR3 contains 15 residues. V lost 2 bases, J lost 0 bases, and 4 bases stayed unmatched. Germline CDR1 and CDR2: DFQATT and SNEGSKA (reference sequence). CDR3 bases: TGCAGTGCTAGAAGGGAGGGAAGCTCCTACAATGAGCAGTTCTTC. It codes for CSARREGSSYNEQFF.

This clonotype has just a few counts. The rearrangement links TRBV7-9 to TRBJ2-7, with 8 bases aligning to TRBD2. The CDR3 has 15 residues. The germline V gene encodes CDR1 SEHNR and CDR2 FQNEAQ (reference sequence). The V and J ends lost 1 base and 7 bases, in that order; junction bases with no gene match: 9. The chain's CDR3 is CASSLGGAGVREQYF. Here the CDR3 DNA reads TGTGCCAGCAGCTTAGGAGGAGCGGGAGTACGGGAGCAGTACTTC.

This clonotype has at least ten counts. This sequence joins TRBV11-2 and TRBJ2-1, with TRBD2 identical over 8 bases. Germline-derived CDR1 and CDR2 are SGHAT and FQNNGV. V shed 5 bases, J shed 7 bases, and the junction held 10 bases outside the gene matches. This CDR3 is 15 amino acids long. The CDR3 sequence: CASSRLSGRGNEQFF. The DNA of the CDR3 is TGTGCCAGCAGCCGTCTGAGCGGGAGAGGAAATGAGCAGTTCTTC.

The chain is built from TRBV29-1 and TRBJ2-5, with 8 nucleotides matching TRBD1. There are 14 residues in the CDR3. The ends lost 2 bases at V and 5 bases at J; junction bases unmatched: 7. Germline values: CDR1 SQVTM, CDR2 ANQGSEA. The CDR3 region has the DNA TGCAGCGTTGAAAAGGGACAGGCCCGGGAGACCCAGTACTTC. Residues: CSVEKGQARETQYF.

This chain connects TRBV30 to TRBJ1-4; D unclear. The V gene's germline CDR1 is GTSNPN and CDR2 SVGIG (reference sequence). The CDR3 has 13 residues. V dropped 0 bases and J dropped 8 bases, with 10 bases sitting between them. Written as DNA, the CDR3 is TGTGCCTGGAGTGTACAAGTAGAAGAAAAACTGTTTTTT. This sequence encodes CAWSVQVEEKLFF.

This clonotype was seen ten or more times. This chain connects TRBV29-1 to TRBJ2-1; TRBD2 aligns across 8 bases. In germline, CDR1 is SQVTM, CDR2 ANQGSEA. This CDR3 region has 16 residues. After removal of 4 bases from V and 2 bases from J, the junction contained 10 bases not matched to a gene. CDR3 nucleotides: TGCAGCGTTGCCCCACTAGCGGAGGGGCCCTACAATGAGCAGTTCTTC. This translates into CSVAPLAEGPYNEQFF.

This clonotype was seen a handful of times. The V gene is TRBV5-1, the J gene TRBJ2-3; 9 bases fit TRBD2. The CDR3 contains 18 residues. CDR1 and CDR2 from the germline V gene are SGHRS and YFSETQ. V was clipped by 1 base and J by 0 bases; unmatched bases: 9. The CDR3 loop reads CASSLWLAGRSSTDTQYF. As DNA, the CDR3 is TGCGCCAGCAGCTTGTGGCTAGCGGGAAGATCTAGCACAGATACGCAGTATTTT. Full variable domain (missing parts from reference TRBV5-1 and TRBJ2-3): KAGVTQTPRYLIKTRGQQVTLSCSPISGHRSVSWYQQTPGQGLQFLFEYFSETQRNKGNFPGRFSGRQFSNSRSEMNVSTLELGDSALYLCASSLWLAGRSSTDTQYFGPGTRLTVL.

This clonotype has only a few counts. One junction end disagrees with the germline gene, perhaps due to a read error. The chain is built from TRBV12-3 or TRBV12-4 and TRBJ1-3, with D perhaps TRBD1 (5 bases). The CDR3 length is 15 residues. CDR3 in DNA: TGTGCCAGCAGTTTAGCAGGGGAGAGTGGAAACGCCATATATTTT. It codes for CASSLAGESGNAIYF.

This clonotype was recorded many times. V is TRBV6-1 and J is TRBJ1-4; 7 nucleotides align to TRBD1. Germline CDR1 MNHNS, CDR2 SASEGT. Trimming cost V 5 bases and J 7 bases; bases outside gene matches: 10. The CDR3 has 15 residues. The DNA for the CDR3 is TGTGCCAGCAGTTTTGTAGAGGGGGCTGGTGAAAAACTGTTTTTT. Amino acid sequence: CASSFVEGAGEKLFF.

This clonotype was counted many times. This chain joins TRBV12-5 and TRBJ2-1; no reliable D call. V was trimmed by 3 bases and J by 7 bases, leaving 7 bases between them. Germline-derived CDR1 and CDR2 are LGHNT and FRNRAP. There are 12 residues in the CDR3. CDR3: CASGLGRNEQFF. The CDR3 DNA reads TGTGCTAGTGGTTTAGGACGAAATGAGCAGTTCTTC.

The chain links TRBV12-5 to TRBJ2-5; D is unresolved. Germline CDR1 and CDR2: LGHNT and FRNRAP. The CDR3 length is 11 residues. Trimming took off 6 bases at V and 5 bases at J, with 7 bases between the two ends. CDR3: CASGRDETQYF. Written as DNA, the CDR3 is TGTGCTAGTGGCCGTGACGAGACCCAGTACTTC.

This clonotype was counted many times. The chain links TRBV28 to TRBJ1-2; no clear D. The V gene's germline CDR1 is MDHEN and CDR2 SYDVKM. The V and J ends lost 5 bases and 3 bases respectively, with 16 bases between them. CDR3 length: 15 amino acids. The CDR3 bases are TGTGCCAGCAGTCGCCCCCTCCCCGGCGACTATGGCTACACCTTC. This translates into CASSRPLPGDYGYTF.

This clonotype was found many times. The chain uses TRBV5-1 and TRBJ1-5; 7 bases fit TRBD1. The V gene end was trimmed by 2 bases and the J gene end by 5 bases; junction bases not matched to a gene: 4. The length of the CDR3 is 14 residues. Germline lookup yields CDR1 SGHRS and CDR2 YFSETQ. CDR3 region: CASSLQGRDQPQHF. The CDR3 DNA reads TGCGCCAGCAGCTTACAGGGGAGGGATCAGCCCCAGCATTTT.